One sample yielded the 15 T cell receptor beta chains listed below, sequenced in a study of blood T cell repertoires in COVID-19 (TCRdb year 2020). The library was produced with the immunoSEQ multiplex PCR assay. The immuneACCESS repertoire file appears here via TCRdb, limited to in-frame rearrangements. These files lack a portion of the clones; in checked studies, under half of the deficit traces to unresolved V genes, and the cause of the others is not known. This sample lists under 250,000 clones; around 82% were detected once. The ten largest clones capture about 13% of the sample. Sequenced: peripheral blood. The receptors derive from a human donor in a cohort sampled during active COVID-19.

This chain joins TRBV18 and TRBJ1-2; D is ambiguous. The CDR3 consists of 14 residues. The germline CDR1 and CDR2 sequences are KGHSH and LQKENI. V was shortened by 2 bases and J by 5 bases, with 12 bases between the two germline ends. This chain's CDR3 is CASSPRLAGYGYTF. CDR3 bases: TGTGCCAGCTCACCAAGACTCGCCGGGTATGGCTACACCTTC. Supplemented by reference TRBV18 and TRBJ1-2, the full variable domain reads NAGVMQNPRHLVRRRGQEARLRCSPMKGHSHVYWYRQLPEEGLKFMVYLQKENIIDESGMPKERFSAEFPKEGPSILRIQQVVRGDSAAYFCASSPRLAGYGYTFGSGTRLTVV.

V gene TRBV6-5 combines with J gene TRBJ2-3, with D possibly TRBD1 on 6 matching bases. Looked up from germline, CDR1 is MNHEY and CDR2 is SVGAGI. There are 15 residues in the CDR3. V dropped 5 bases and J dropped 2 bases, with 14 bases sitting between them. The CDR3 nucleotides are TGTGCCAGCAGTCCGCAGGGGATCTCCACAGATACGCAGTATTTT. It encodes CASSPQGISTDTQYF.

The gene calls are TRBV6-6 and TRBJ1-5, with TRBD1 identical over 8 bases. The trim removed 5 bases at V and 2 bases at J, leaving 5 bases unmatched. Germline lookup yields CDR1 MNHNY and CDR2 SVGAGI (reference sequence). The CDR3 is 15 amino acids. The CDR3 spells CASSVQGARNQPQHF. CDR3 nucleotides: TGTGCCAGCAGTGTCCAGGGGGCGCGCAATCAGCCCCAGCATTTT.

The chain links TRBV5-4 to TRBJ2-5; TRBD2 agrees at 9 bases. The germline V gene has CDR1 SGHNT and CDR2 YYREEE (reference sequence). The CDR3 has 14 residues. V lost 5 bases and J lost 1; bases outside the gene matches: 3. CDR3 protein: CASRVRGGQETQYF. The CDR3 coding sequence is TGTGCCAGCAGGGTGCGGGGGGGCCAAGAGACCCAGTACTTC.

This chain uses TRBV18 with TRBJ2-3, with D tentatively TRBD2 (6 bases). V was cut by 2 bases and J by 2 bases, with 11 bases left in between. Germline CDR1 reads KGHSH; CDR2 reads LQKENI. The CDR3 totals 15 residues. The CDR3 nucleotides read TGTGCCAGCTCACCAGAGGCGGGGTTCACAGATACGCAGTATTTT. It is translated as CASSPEAGFTDTQYF. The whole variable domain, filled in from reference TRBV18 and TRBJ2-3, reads NAGVMQNPRHLVRRRGQEARLRCSPMKGHSHVYWYRQLPEEGLKFMVYLQKENIIDESGMPKERFSAEFPKEGPSILRIQQVVRGDSAAYFCASSPEAGFTDTQYFGPGTRLTVL.

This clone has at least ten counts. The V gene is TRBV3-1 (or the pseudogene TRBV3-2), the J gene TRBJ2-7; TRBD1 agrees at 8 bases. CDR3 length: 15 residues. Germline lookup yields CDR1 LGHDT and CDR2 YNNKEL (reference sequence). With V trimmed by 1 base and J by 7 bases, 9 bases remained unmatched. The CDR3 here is CASSQGTGPRGEQYF. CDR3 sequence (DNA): TGTGCCAGCAGCCAAGGGACAGGGCCCCGCGGAGAGCAGTACTTC.

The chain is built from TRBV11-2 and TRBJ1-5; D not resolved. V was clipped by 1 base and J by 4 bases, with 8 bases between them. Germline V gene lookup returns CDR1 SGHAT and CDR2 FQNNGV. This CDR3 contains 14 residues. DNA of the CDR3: TGTGCCAGCAGCTTAGGTTTATTTAATCAGCCCCAGCATTTT. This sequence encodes CASSLGLFNQPQHF.

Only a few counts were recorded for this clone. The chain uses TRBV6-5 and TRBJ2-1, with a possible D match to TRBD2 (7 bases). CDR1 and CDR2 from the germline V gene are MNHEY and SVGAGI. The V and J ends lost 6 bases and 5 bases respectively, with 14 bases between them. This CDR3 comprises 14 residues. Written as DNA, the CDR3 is TGTGCCAGCAGGCCCCGGGGGGCGGACAATGAGCAGTTCTTC. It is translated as CASRPRGADNEQFF.

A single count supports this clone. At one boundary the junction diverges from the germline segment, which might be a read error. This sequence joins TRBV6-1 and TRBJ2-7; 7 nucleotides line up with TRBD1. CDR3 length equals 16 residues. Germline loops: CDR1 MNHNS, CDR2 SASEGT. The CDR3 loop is CASSEYITGDSYGQYF. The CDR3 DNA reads TGTGCCAGCAGTGAATACATCACAGGGGACAGCTACGGGCAGTACTTC.

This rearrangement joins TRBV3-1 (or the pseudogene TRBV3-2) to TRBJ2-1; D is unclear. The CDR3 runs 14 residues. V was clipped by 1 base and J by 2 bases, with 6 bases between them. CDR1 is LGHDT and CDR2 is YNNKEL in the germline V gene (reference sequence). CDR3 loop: CASSQGAAYNEQFF. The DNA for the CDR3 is TGTGCCAGCAGCCAAGGGGCAGCCTACAATGAGCAGTTCTTC.

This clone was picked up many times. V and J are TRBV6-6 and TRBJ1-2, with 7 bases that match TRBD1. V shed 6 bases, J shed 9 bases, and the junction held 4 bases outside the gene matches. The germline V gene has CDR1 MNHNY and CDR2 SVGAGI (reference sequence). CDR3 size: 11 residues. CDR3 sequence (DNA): TGTGCCAGCAGCACAGGGGTGCGCTACACCTTC. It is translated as CASSTGVRYTF.

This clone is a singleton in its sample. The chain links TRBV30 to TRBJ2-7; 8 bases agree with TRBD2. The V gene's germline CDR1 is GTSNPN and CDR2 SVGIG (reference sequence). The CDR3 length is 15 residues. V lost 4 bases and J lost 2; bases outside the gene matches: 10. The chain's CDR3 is CAWNVPGGGPYEQYF. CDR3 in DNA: TGTGCCTGGAATGTCCCCGGGGGGGGCCCCTACGAGCAGTACTTC.

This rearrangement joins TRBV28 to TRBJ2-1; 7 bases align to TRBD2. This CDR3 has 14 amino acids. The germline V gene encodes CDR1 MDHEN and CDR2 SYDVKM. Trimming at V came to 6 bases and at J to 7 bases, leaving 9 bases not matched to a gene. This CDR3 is CASSPGLDLNEQFF. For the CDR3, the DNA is TGTGCCAGCAGCCCAGGACTAGACCTTAATGAGCAGTTCTTC.

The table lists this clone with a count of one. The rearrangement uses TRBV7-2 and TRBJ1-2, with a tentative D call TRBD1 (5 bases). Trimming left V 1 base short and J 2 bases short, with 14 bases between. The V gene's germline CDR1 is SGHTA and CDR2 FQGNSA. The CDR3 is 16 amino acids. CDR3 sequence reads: CASSLVGGEGNYGYTF. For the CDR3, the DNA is TGTGCCAGCAGCTTAGTGGGGGGAGAGGGGAACTATGGCTACACCTTC.

The CDR3 spells CASSGVWGRDTEAFF. Here the CDR3 DNA reads TGTGCCAGCAGCGGGGTTTGGGGGCGGGACACTGAAGCTTTCTTT. V usage is TRBV9 and J usage is TRBJ1-1; the D gene is possibly TRBD1 (6 bases). V lost 3 bases and J 3 bases, leaving 15 bases between the germline ends. This CDR3 comprises 15 residues. Germline lookup yields CDR1 SGDLS and CDR2 YYNGEE.